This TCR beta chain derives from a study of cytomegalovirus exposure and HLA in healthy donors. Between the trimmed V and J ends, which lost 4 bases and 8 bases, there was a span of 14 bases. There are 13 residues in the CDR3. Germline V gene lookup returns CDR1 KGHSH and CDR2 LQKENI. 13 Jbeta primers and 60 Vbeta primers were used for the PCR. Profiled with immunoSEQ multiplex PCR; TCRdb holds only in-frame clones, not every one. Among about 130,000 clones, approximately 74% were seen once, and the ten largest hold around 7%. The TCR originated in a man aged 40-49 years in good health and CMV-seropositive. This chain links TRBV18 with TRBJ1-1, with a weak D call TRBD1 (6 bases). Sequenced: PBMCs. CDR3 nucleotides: TGTGCCAGCTCACGGTCAGGGGAATTAGAAGCTTTCTTT. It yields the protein CASSRSGELEAFF.